This TCR beta chain is from a study of control samples from healthy donors and cancer patients. Germline CDR1 and CDR2: SGHVS and FNYEAQ. The CDR3 is made up of 13 amino acids. Deletions cut 5 bases from V and 8 bases from J, with 15 bases between. Assay used: immunoSEQ multiplex PCR; TCRdb lists only in-frame clones, some missing. Among about 160,000 clones listed, over 85% were seen once. Sequences were obtained from blood. This TCR came from a man in his thirties or forties in good health. V and J are TRBV7-6 and TRBJ1-1; perhaps TRBD1 as D (6 bases). CDR3 nucleotide sequence: TGTGCCAGCAGCCCGGGGGCGGGGGAAGAAGCTTTCTTT. This gives the protein CASSPGAGEEAFF.